A single sample is the source of the 19 T cell receptor beta chains below, sequenced in a study of cytomegalovirus exposure and HLA in healthy donors. Both 60 Vbeta primers and 13 Jbeta primers went into the PCR. Only in-frame clones appear in the TCRdb table, and some are missing; sequencing was by immunoSEQ multiplex PCR. The data hold 100,000 to 150,000 clones, with approximately 75% observed a single time. The material sequenced was PBMCs. These receptors were obtained from a man aged 25 to 45 in good health and CMV-seronegative.

The V gene is TRBV11-3, the J gene TRBJ2-7; 9 nucleotides agree with TRBD1. Germline V gene sequence: CDR1 SGHNT, CDR2 YENEEA. The CDR3 loop spans 14 amino acids. The ends lost 6 bases at V and 5 bases at J; junction bases unmatched: 8. The CDR3 DNA reads TGTGCCAGCAGTCGATGGACAGGGGCGAACGAGCAGTACTTC. This encodes CASSRWTGANEQYF. Complete variable domain (other parts from reference TRBV11-3 and TRBJ2-7): EAGVVQSPRYKIIEKKQPVAFWCNPISGHNTLYWYLQNLGQGPELLIRYENEEAVDDSQLPKDRFSAERLKGVDSTLKIQPAELGDSAVYLCASSRWTGANEQYFGPGTRLTVT.

The gene calls are TRBV11-3 and TRBJ2-5, with 7 bases that match TRBD2. CDR3 length: 16 residues. Germline V gene sequence: CDR1 SGHNT, CDR2 YENEEA. Trimming took 5 bases from V and 3 from J; bases not matched to a gene: 12. The CDR3 loop reads CASSPGRGTIKETQYF. The CDR3 DNA reads as TGTGCCAGCAGCCCGGGGAGGGGAACCATAAAAGAGACCCAGTACTTC.

With respect to this clone: Other nucleotide sequences from this sample produce the same CDR3. The V gene is TRBV5-1, the J gene TRBJ2-5, with 8 bases fitting TRBD1. V lost 4 bases, J lost 5 bases, and 10 bases stayed unmatched. This CDR3 is built from 15 residues. Germline V CDR1 and CDR2: SGHRS, YFSETQ. CDR3: CASSLGQGAPETQYF. Here the CDR3 DNA reads TGCGCCAGCAGCCTTGGGCAGGGGGCGCCGGAGACCCAGTACTTC.

The table lists this clone with a few counts. The J gene is TRBJ2-7, the V gene TRBV7-2; 10 bases fit TRBD2. This CDR3 has 18 amino acids. V was pared by 1 base and J by 5 bases, with 14 bases of the junction left unmatched. CDR1 and CDR2 from the germline V gene are SGHTA and FQGNSA. DNA for the CDR3: TGTGCCAGCAGCTTAGTTATATGGGGGCCTAGCGGGGGAAACGAGCAGTACTTC. This sequence encodes CASSLVIWGPSGGNEQYF.

Turning to this clone: An end of the junction does not agree with germline; a read error may underlie this. This sequence joins TRBV7-9 and TRBJ2-7; 8 bases fit TRBD1. Germline V gene lookup returns CDR1 SEHNR and CDR2 FQNEAQ (reference sequence). The CDR3 is made up of 12 amino acids. The chain's CDR3 is CSSSWTGSEQYF. The CDR3 nucleotides are TGTTCCAGCAGCTGGACAGGGAGCGAGCAGTACTTC.

With respect to this clone: The junction does not match germline at one end; this may be a read error. The rearrangement links TRBV7-7 to TRBJ2-5; 11 bases line up with TRBD1. Germline V lookup: CDR1 SSHAT, CDR2 FNYEAQ (reference sequence). This CDR3 comprises 19 residues. The CDR3 loop reads CASSLGVARGTGGQETQYF. The DNA for the CDR3 is TGTGCTAGCAGCTTAGGTGTGGCGCGCGGGACAGGGGGCCAAGAGACCCAGTACTTC.

The chain combines TRBV28 with TRBJ2-5, with D possibly matching TRBD1 (5 bases). The CDR3 has 14 residues. V lost 5 bases and J 2 bases, leaving 12 bases between the germline ends. Germline CDR1 MDHEN, CDR2 SYDVKM. The chain's CDR3 is CASSRAGKQETQYF. The CDR3 nucleotides are TGTGCCAGCAGTAGAGCAGGGAAACAAGAGACCCAGTACTTC.

This chain links TRBV5-1 with TRBJ2-1, with D possibly being TRBD1 (5 bases). Trimming left V 0 bases short and J 4 bases short, with 20 bases between. Germline CDR1 is SGHRS and CDR2 is YFSETQ. The CDR3 contains 18 residues. The CDR3 spells CASSLAPDTPRGYNEQFF. The CDR3 DNA sequence: TGCGCCAGCAGCTTGGCCCCGGACACTCCTAGGGGTTACAATGAGCAGTTCTTC. Full variable domain (outside the CDR3, taken from reference TRBV5-1 and TRBJ2-1): KAGVTQTPRYLIKTRGQQVTLSCSPISGHRSVSWYQQTPGQGLQFLFEYFSETQRNKGNFPGRFSGRQFSNSRSEMNVSTLELGDSALYLCASSLAPDTPRGYNEQFFGPGTRLTVL.

The gene calls are TRBV27 and TRBJ2-6; a possible D gene is TRBD2 (5 bases). V shed 3 bases and J shed 0 bases, with 6 bases lying between them. The CDR3 is 15 amino acids. Germline loops: CDR1 MNHEY, CDR2 SMNVEV (reference sequence). In DNA, the CDR3 is TGTGCCAGCAGTTTGGGGAGCTCTGGGGCCAACGTCCTGACTTTC. This codes for CASSLGSSGANVLTF.

The gene calls are TRBV11-2 and TRBJ2-7; tentatively, D is TRBD1 (8 bases). The germline V gene encodes CDR1 SGHAT and CDR2 FQNNGV. The CDR3 runs 13 residues. Trimming stripped 8 bases from V and 7 bases from J, with 18 bases between. The DNA of the CDR3 is TGTGCCAGCCGCGAAACAGGGGGGGGAGAGCAGTACTTC. Translated, it gives CASRETGGGEQYF.

This chain connects TRBV30 to TRBJ1-1, with 7 bases aligning to TRBD1. Germline values: CDR1 GTSNPN, CDR2 SVGIG (reference sequence). The V and J ends lost 6 bases and 4 bases, in that order; junction bases with no gene match: 8. The CDR3 spans 13 residues. The CDR3 spells CACQGTASTEAFF. CDR3 sequence (DNA): TGTGCCTGTCAAGGGACAGCAAGCACTGAAGCTTTCTTT.

J is TRBJ2-5 and V is TRBV28; 12 bases align to TRBD2. V dropped 5 bases and J dropped 5; count of bases not matched to a gene: 3. CDR3 length equals 14 residues. CDR1 and CDR2 from the germline V gene are MDHEN and SYDVKM. In nucleotides, the CDR3 is TGTGCCAGCAGTGCGGGGACTAGCGGGGAGACCCAGTACTTC. Translation gives CASSAGTSGETQYF.

V is TRBV7-9 and J is TRBJ2-5, with TRBD2 as a possible D gene (6 bases). The tail of the sequence fits TRBJ2-7 better, so the J call may be wrong. This CDR3 has 12 residues. The germline V gene encodes CDR1 SEHNR and CDR2 FQNEAQ (reference sequence). CDR3 region: CASSLDYYEQYF. As DNA, the CDR3 is TGTGCCAGCAGTTTGGACTACTACGAGCAGTACTTC.

The gene calls are TRBV6-1 and TRBJ2-7; perhaps TRBD2 as D (6 bases). Germline CDR1 and CDR2: MNHNS and SASEGT. Trimming pared 3 bases from V and 0 bases from J, leaving 12 bases between. CDR3 size: 15 residues. CDR3 in DNA: TGTGCCAGCAGTGACCCAGGGACTCTCTCCTACGAGCAGTACTTC. Translated: CASSDPGTLSYEQYF.

CDR3 sequence reads: CASSKTSGGSDEQFF. The DNA for the CDR3 is TGTGCCAGCAGCAAGACTAGCGGGGGGTCCGATGAGCAGTTCTTC. The J gene is TRBJ2-1, the V gene TRBV6-4, with TRBD2 matching 13 bases. CDR3 size: 15 residues. Looked up from germline, CDR1 is MRHNA and CDR2 is SNTAGT. Unmatched junction bases numbered 7, after V lost 6 bases and J lost 8 bases.

There are a few counts of this clone. V gene TRBV6-4 combines with J gene TRBJ2-6; 9 bases are a match to TRBD1. CDR3 length: 16 amino acids. Trimming took 5 bases from V and 4 from J; bases not matched to a gene: 6. The germline V gene encodes CDR1 MRHNA and CDR2 SNTAGT. The CDR3 reads CASSTQGAQGANVLTF. CDR3 DNA: TGTGCCAGCAGTACACAGGGGGCGCAAGGGGCCAACGTCCTGACTTTC.

V gene TRBV18 combines with J gene TRBJ1-2; possibly TRBD1 for D (5 bases). The CDR3 runs 14 residues. Trimming took off 3 bases at V and 7 bases at J, with 15 bases between the two ends. Germline V gives CDR1 KGHSH, CDR2 LQKENI. CDR3 DNA: TGTGCCAGCTCACCGGAGTGGCAGGGTGGTGGCTACACCTTC. This sequence encodes CASSPEWQGGGYTF.

The V and J genes are TRBV6-1 and TRBJ2-7; D remains ambiguous. CDR3 length: 12 amino acids. Germline CDR1 reads MNHNS; CDR2 reads SASEGT. V was clipped by 5 bases and J by 2 bases, with 7 bases between them. The CDR3 coding sequence is TGTGCCAGCAGTATGACAACCTACGAGCAGTACTTC. It codes for CASSMTTYEQYF.

V gene TRBV6-5 combines with J gene TRBJ1-2; a weak D match, TRBD1 (5 bases). The CDR3 runs 15 residues. V was pared by 2 bases and J by 0 bases, with 10 bases between. CDR1 is MNHEY, CDR2 SVGAGI, per germline. The CDR3 protein is CASSYGGTTNYGYTF. The CDR3 nucleotides read TGTGCCAGCAGTTACGGCGGGACGACTAACTATGGCTACACCTTC.